The T cell receptor (beta chain) under discussion was sequenced for a study of CXCR3-negative and CXCR3-positive naive CD8 T cells. UMI-labeled TRB cDNA libraries were prepared by 5' RACE. TCRdb re-called the 5' RACE reads; every CDR3 protein appears as one record, without DNA. The sample table sets out some 140,000 distinct CDR3 sequences. Concerning this clonotype itself: Its specificity is not known.

The V gene's germline CDR1 is SGDLS and CDR2 YYNGEE. The CDR3 loop spans 16 amino acids. Study conclusions and caveats: CXCR3-positive naive cells had more hydrophobic TRB CDR3s than CXCR3-negative naive cells.

The sample taken for sequencing was naive CXCR3+ CD8+ T cells from blood. Subset in this sample: CD45RO-CCR7+CD27+CD95- naive CD8+ T cells expressing CXCR3 (TNR3+). J is TRBJ2-3 and V is TRBV9. This receptor was taken from a human donor in good health. Some clones in this sample may be carry-over from other donors' samples. CDR3 sequence: CASSVVETGSTDTQYF. The full variable domain, rest sourced from reference TRBV9 and TRBJ2-3, is DSGVTQTPKHLITATGQRVTLRCSPRSGDLSVYWYQQSLDQGLQFLIQYYNGEERAKGNILERFSAQQFPDLHSELNLSSLELGDSALYFCASSVVETGSTDTQYFGPGTRLTVL.